Each of the 25 T cell receptor beta chains below was sequenced from the same sample in a study of T-cell reconstitution after alpha-beta-depleted transplantation in children (dated by TCRdb to the mid-2010s). Library generation was performed with PCR. The sequencer was an Illumina HiSeq 2500. TCR library preparation used molecular barcoding, with unique molecular identifiers applied to normalize quantification of the TCRbeta repertoire. TCRdb itself trimmed the public reads at Q25 with fastp, ran MiXCR and retained productive beta chains. Each entry is one CDR3 protein sequence, shown with its most common DNA and genes. Here the sample has about 610,000 distinct CDR3 sequences; over 9.5% occur a single time. The ten largest clones add up to less than 5% of the sample. Sequencing was performed on PBMCs from the stem cell graft donor, taken from the stem cell graft. The receptors shown here come from a human donor who donated a stem cell graft to a child with acute myeloid leukemia.

The V and J genes are TRBV12-5 and TRBJ2-7; 8 nucleotides line up with TRBD1. The CDR3 is made up of 16 amino acids. Germline trimming cut 0 bases from V and 4 bases from J; bases unmatched to any gene: 8. Germline V CDR1 and CDR2: LGHNT, FRNRAP. The CDR3 nucleotides are TGTGCTAGTGGTTTGGTTCGGACAGGGAGATTTTACGAGCAGTACTTC. This encodes CASGLVRTGRFYEQYF. Based on the CDR3 plus reference TRBV12-5 and TRBJ2-7, the full variable domain is DARVTQTPRHKVTEMGQEVTMRCQPILGHNTVFWYRQTMMQGLELLAYFRNRAPLDDSGMPKDRFSAEMPDATLATLKIQPSEPRDSAVYFCASGLVRTGRFYEQYFGPGTRLTVT.

This clonotype was counted a few times. The V and J genes are TRBV29-1 and TRBJ2-1; D ambiguous. V shed 3 bases and J shed 6 bases, with 15 bases lying between them. CDR1 SQVTM and CDR2 ANQGSEA come from the germline V gene. This CDR3 has 14 amino acids. The CDR3 region has the DNA TGCAGCGTTGAGGCGCCTCCCTTAGTCAATGAGCAGTTCTTC. Translated: CSVEAPPLVNEQFF.

The V call is TRBV29-1, the J call TRBJ2-5; perhaps TRBD1 as D (5 bases). V was pared by 3 bases and J by 9 bases, with 14 bases between. Germline CDR1 and CDR2: SQVTM and ANQGSEA. The length of the CDR3 is 12 residues. This CDR3 is CSVERTPNPQYF. The CDR3 DNA is TGCAGCGTTGAGAGGACACCCAATCCCCAGTACTTC.

A few counts support this clonotype. The rearrangement joins TRBV25-1 to TRBJ2-3; D remains unclear. V was pared by 3 bases and J by 5 bases, with 15 bases between. CDR3 length equals 15 residues. Germline CDR1 MGHDK, CDR2 SYGVNS. CDR3 residues: CASSDRATAKDTQYF. The CDR3 DNA reads TGTGCCAGCAGTGATAGGGCAACAGCAAAAGATACGCAGTATTTT.

This clonotype showed up just a few times. V gene TRBV15 combines with J gene TRBJ2-5, with 14 bases lining up with TRBD2. Looked up from germline, CDR1 is LNHNV and CDR2 is YYDKDF (reference sequence). V lost 3 bases to trimming and J lost 5 bases; unmatched junction nucleotides: 8. The CDR3 sequence is 17 residues long. CDR3 nucleotides: TGTGCCACCAGCAGCCAACTGGGGACTAGCGGGAGCGAGACCCAGTACTTC. This sequence encodes CATSSQLGTSGSETQYF.

This clonotype occurred many times. The chain combines TRBV6-2 or TRBV6-3 with TRBJ2-7; D is undetermined. The CDR3 totals 12 residues. The germline CDR1 and CDR2 sequences are MNHEY and SVGEGT. The CDR3 reads CGAGSSNYEQYF. The CDR3 nucleotides read TGTGGAGCTGGTTCAAGTAACTACGAGCAGTACTTC.

This clonotype appeared a few times. The CDR3 DNA sequence: TGCAGCGTTGAAGCTGACAGTTACTCTGGAAACACCATATATTTT. This codes for CSVEADSYSGNTIYF. The chain uses TRBV29-1 and TRBJ1-3; possibly TRBD1 for D (5 bases). Germline-derived CDR1 and CDR2 are SQVTM and ANQGSEA. The CDR3 is 15 amino acids. The V gene lost 1 base and the J gene lost 0 bases, with 10 bases spanning the gap.

The rearrangement uses TRBV30 and TRBJ1-5; TRBD1 agrees at 10 bases. CDR1 is GTSNPN, CDR2 SVGIG, per germline (reference sequence). The CDR3 covers 13 residues. V gave up 7 bases and J gave up 3 bases; unmatched junction bases: 3. CDR3 region: CASGTGVNQPQHF. DNA of the CDR3: TGTGCCTCTGGGACAGGGGTCAATCAGCCCCAGCATTTT. Full variable domain (missing parts from reference TRBV30 and TRBJ1-5): SQTIHQWPATLVQPVGSPLSLECTVEGTSNPNLYWYRQAAGRGLQLLFYSVGIGQISSEVPQNLSASRPQDRQFILSSKKLLLSDSGFYLCASGTGVNQPQHFGDGTRLSIL.

This clonotype was detected only a few times. The chain couples TRBV30 to TRBJ2-1; the D is unclear. CDR3 length equals 13 residues. Trimming took 8 bases from V and 8 from J, leaving 19 bases between them. The V gene's germline CDR1 is GTSNPN and CDR2 SVGIG (reference sequence). The CDR3 sequence: CAHPGPARDEQFF. The CDR3 region has the DNA TGTGCCCACCCCGGACCAGCTAGGGATGAGCAGTTCTTC.

This clonotype was seen repeatedly, ten times or more. The CDR3 DNA follows: TGCAGTGCTAGACGGACTAGCGGGAGCTACGAGCAGTACTTC. Amino acids: CSARRTSGSYEQYF. V gene TRBV20-1 combines with J gene TRBJ2-7; 13 bases are a match to TRBD2. V was pared by 2 bases and J by 3 bases, with 1 base of the junction left unmatched. CDR3 size: 14 residues. CDR1 and CDR2 (germline): DFQATT, SNEGSKA (reference sequence).

This clonotype was seen many times. The chain is built from TRBV5-1 and TRBJ2-7; D remains unclear. Germline V gives CDR1 SGHRS, CDR2 YFSETQ. Trimming took 4 bases from V and 3 from J, leaving 8 bases between them. The CDR3 runs 12 residues. The CDR3 region has the DNA TGCGCCAGCAGCGAGGCCCTCTACGAGCAGTACTTC. Its translation: CASSEALYEQYF.

This clonotype was recorded at least ten times. The chain has TRBV14 and TRBJ2-1, with a tentative D call TRBD2 (5 bases). Trimming cost V 3 bases and J 0 bases, with 12 bases left between them. The germline V gene encodes CDR1 SGHDN and CDR2 FVKESK. CDR3 length equals 16 residues. CDR3: CASSHRTVDSYNEQFF. The CDR3 DNA reads TGTGCCAGCAGCCACCGGACTGTGGACTCCTACAATGAGCAGTTCTTC.

There are many counts of this clonotype. The rearrangement joins TRBV6-1 to TRBJ1-1; TRBD1 matches 8 bases. J gave up 4 bases and V 5 bases, and 6 bases lay outside the gene matches. This CDR3 has 14 residues. Germline loops: CDR1 MNHNS, CDR2 SASEGT. CDR3 DNA sequence: TGTGCCAGCAGTAAACCGACAGGGGTCACTGAAGCTTTCTTT. It translates to CASSKPTGVTEAFF.

This clonotype was picked up many times. This chain joins TRBV20-1 and TRBJ1-5; no reliable D call. Trimming cost V 3 bases and J 6 bases, with 9 bases left between them. The CDR3 is 12 residues long. From germline, CDR1 is DFQATT and CDR2 SNEGSKA (reference sequence). The CDR3 sequence: CSARSGAQPQHF. As DNA, the CDR3 is TGCAGTGCTAGGTCAGGTGCTCAGCCCCAGCATTTT.

Ten or more counts support this clonotype. The chain recombines TRBV20-1 with TRBJ1-4; TRBD1 matches 8 bases. This CDR3 has 15 residues. In germline, CDR1 is DFQATT, CDR2 SNEGSKA (reference sequence). With 0 bases clipped from V and 4 bases from J, the junction kept 4 bases outside the gene matches. The CDR3 spells CSARDRGRNNEKLFF. The CDR3 DNA reads TGCAGTGCTAGAGACAGGGGGCGGAATAATGAAAAACTGTTTTTT.

There are a few counts of this clonotype. The CDR3 coding sequence is TGTGCCAGCTCACCGCTAGCGGTCAGCTCCTACGAGCAGTACTTC. Protein sequence: CASSPLAVSSYEQYF. The rearrangement uses TRBV18 and TRBJ2-7; 7 bases align to TRBD2. Germline CDR1 KGHSH, CDR2 LQKENI. Trimming cost V 3 bases and J 0 bases; bases outside gene matches: 5. The CDR3 has 15 amino acids.

In this sample, this clonotype turned up a few times. This chain joins TRBV6-1 and TRBJ2-6; D could derive from TRBD1 or TRBD2 (7 bases each). Germline V lookup: CDR1 MNHNS, CDR2 SASEGT. This CDR3 is built from 15 residues. Trimming stripped 8 bases from V and 4 bases from J, with 15 bases between. CDR3 sequence reads: CASQGGAVGANVLTF. Written as DNA, the CDR3 is TGTGCCAGCCAGGGGGGGGCGGTAGGGGCCAACGTCCTGACTTTC.

This clonotype was recorded many times. The rearrangement joins TRBV19 to TRBJ2-4; D remains unclear. V lost 7 bases and J 0 bases, leaving 10 bases between the germline ends. Germline-derived CDR1 and CDR2 are LNHDA and SQIVND (reference sequence). The CDR3 covers 14 residues. CDR3 sequence (DNA): TGTGCCAGTATCTCCGTGGGAGCCAAAAACATTCAGTACTTC. This translates into CASISVGAKNIQYF.

The V call is TRBV20-1, the J call TRBJ1-5, with 7 nucleotides matching TRBD1. The CDR3 is 15 residues long. CDR1 and CDR2 from the germline V gene are DFQATT and SNEGSKA (reference sequence). V lost 6 bases to trimming and J lost 5 bases; unmatched junction nucleotides: 13. The CDR3 region has the DNA TGCAGTGCGCAAACAGGGGCCGGGGGGTATCAGCCCCAGCATTTT. The encoded protein is CSAQTGAGGYQPQHF.

This clonotype was observed a handful of times. The chain uses TRBV6-2 or TRBV6-3 and TRBJ1-2; a possible D gene is TRBD1 (5 bases). Germline CDR1 MNHEY, CDR2 SVGEGT. The CDR3 covers 14 residues. Trimming took off 6 bases at V and 7 bases at J, with 18 bases between the two ends. CDR3 amino acids: CASSQTRGASGYTF. The DNA of the CDR3 is TGTGCCAGCAGCCAGACCAGAGGGGCGAGTGGCTACACCTTC.

The rearrangement joins TRBV21-1 to TRBJ2-7; the table's TRBD2 call for D was not verified on the DNA. TRBV21-1 is given as a pseudogene. CDR3 length: 15 amino acids. The CDR3 loop reads CASSERTSGNYEQYF. CDR3 bases: TGTGCCAGCAGCGAACGGACTAGCGGGAACTACGAGCAGTACTTC.

The chain recombines TRBV7-9 with TRBJ1-1; the D is unclear. Trimming stripped 3 bases from V and 0 bases from J, with 8 bases between. CDR3 length: 14 residues. Germline V gives CDR1 SEHNR, CDR2 FQNEAQ (reference sequence). This CDR3 reads CASSFNSMNTEAFF. The CDR3 DNA sequence: TGTGCCAGCAGCTTCAACAGCATGAACACTGAAGCTTTCTTT. Filled out from reference TRBV7-9 and TRBJ1-1, the complete variable domain reads DTGVSQNPRHKITKRGQNVTFRCDPISEHNRLYWYRQTLGQGPEFLTYFQNEAQLEKSRLLSDRFSAERPKGSFSTLEIQRTEQGDSAMYLCASSFNSMNTEAFFGQGTRLTVV.

Only a few counts were recorded for this clonotype. The chain employs TRBV12-3 or TRBV12-4 and TRBJ2-3; D is perhaps TRBD1 (6 bases). The CDR3 extends over 15 amino acids. With 6 bases removed from V and 0 bases from J, the gap between germline ends came to 13 bases. The CDR3 sequence: CASRPTGTSTDTQYF. CDR3 in DNA: TGTGCCAGCAGGCCGACAGGTACTAGCACAGATACGCAGTATTTT.

The genes are TRBV25-1 and TRBJ2-5; no clear D. Trimming removed 4 bases at V and 5 bases at J, with 11 bases between. CDR1 and CDR2 from the germline V gene are MGHDK and SYGVNS. The CDR3 runs 13 residues. CDR3 sequence (DNA): TGTGCCAGCAGTGGCTATGGGTGGGAGACCCAGTACTTC. Amino acid sequence: CASSGYGWETQYF.

The genes are TRBV21-1 and TRBJ2-7; the table's D gene call, TRBD1, was not cross checked with the DNA. TRBV21-1 is labeled a pseudogene. CDR3 size: 15 residues. The CDR3 bases are TGTGCCAGCAGCAAATGGGACAGGGTCTCCTACGAGCAGTACTTC. It translates to CASSKWDRVSYEQYF.